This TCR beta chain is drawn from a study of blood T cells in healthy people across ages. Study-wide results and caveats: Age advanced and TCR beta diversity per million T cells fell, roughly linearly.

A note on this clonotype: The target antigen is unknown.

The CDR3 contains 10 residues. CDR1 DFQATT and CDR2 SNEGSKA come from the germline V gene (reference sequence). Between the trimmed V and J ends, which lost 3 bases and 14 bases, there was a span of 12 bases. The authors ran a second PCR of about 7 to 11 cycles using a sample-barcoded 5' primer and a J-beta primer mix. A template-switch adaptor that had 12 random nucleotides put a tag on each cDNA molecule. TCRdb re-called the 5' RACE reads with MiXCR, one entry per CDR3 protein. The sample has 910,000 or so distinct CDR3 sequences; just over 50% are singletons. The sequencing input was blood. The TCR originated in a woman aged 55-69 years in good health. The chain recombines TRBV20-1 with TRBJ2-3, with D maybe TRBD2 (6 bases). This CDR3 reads CSARDRGLYF. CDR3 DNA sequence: TGCAGTGCTAGGGACCGGGGGTTGTATTTT.